This TCR beta chain stems from a study of T cells in Graves' hyperthyroidism and ophthalmopathy. Across the study: Peripheral blood samples were taken at initial diagnosis, prior to any treatment.

This clonotype was counted between two and nine times. At one end, the junction sequence differs from germline, possibly due to a read error. Every diagnosis used clinical symptoms, serum thyroxine and TRAb, thyroid ultrasound and orbital computed tomography. PBMCs were derived from roughly 9.6 ml fresh peripheral blood. RNA transcripts gave rise to amplified TCR beta CDR3 regions. The primer set for the first-round RT-PCR of the TCR CDR3 was HTBI. TCRdb reanalysed the multiplex PCR reads using MiXCR and keeps one entry per CDR3 protein. The top ten hold 3.5% to 4.5% of the sample, which has approximately 600,000 distinct CDR3 sequences, about 14% seen once. Germline V gene lookup returns CDR1 MGHRA and CDR2 YSYEKL. The CDR3 spans 15 residues.

This clonotype was obtained from a woman aged 40 to 50 with Graves' ophthalmopathy. The V and J genes are TRBV4-1 and TRBJ2-7, with 10 bases aligning to TRBD2. The source material was blood. CDR3 bases: TGCGCCAACAGCCAAGCCGGGACTAGCGACTACGAGCAGTACTTC. Its translation: CANSQAGTSDYEQYF.